The TCR beta chain described here comes from a study of cytomegalovirus exposure and HLA in healthy donors. Study observations and caveats: Analyzed later, association rates of TCRs varied across HLA loci, with DRB1 most and HLA-C fewest.

Regarding this clone: Its antigen remains unidentified. Additional DNA sequences in this sample encode the identical CDR3.

The PCR contained 60 Vbeta and 13 Jbeta primers. Produced via immunoSEQ multiplex PCR; TCRdb's table is partial and in-frame only. Seen here are about 160,000 clones, 79% observed once, and the top ten hold roughly 6.8%. CDR3 length equals 13 residues. The trim removed 7 bases at V and 6 bases at J, leaving 8 bases unmatched. Germline V gene lookup returns CDR1 MRHNA and CDR2 SNTAGT. The J gene is TRBJ1-2, the V gene TRBV6-4; 7 bases are a match to TRBD1. The TCR originated in a man in his fifties in good health and CMV-seropositive. What was sequenced was PBMCs. In DNA, the CDR3 is TGTGCCAGCAAAAGAGACAGGGAAGATGGCTACACCTTC. Amino acids: CASKRDREDGYTF.